This T cell receptor beta chain derives from a study of T cell responses to AZD1222 COVID-19 vaccine. Some clones are missing from TCRdb's copy, which holds only in-frame ones; the method was immunoSEQ multiplex PCR. The sample yields some 140,000 clones, 75% to 95% seen once. This TCR was sampled from an adult in good health. Sequencing used peripheral blood, obtained on day 0 of AZD1222 vaccination.

The CDR3 spells CAGSSLTSGRNIQYF. DNA for the CDR3: TGTGCCGGCTCGAGTTTGACTAGCGGGAGAAACATTCAGTACTTC. The chain links TRBV2 to TRBJ2-4; TRBD2 aligns across 12 bases. The CDR3 is 15 amino acids. V shed 11 bases, J shed 6 bases, and the junction held 11 bases outside the gene matches. CDR1 is SNHLY and CDR2 is FYNNEI in the germline V gene.